Listed below are T cell receptor beta chains from one sample, sequenced in a study of T cell responses to AZD1222 COVID-19 vaccine. Measured with immunoSEQ multiplex PCR; TCRdb has only the in-frame clones, and not every one. The repertoire holds 100,000 to 120,000 clones, with about 87% as singletons. The sequenced sample was peripheral blood, obtained on day 0 of AZD1222 vaccination. These receptors originate from an adult in good health. Both conserved end residues are part of each CDR3.

CDR3 length,J gene,V gene,CDR3 protein
17,TRBJ1-1,TRBV5-6,CASSLVTGQGSNTEAFF
12,TRBJ2-1,TRBV11-3,CASSRRGNEQFF
15,TRBJ1-5,TRBV30,CAWSVDRENLQPQHF
15,TRBJ2-1,TRBV4-1,CASRPGRGRFNEQFF
15,TRBJ2-5,TRBV19,CASSIASGGWETQYF
13,TRBJ1-4,TRBV30,CAWSAPLSEKLFF
12,TRBJ1-5,TRBV3-1/TRBV3-2,CASNLGNQPQHF
13,TRBJ1-5,TRBV7-8,CASTRDGDQPQHF
13,TRBJ2-2,TRBV30,CAWMGQSEGELFF
13,TRBJ2-7,TRBV2,CASGLAGAYEQYF
15,TRBJ1-1,TRBV5-1,CASSFDRPANTEAFF
20,TRBJ2-2,TRBV11-2,CASSLDRSQSGHQNTGELFF